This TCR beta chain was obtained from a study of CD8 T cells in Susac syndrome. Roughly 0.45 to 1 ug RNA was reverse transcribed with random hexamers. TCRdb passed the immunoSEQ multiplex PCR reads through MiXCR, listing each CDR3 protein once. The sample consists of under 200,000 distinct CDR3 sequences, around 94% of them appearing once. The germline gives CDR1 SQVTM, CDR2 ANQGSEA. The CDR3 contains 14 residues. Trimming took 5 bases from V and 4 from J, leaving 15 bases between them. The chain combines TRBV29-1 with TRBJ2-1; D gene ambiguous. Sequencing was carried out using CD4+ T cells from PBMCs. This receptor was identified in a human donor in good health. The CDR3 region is CSVKFPGNYNEQFF. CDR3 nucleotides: TGCAGCGTTAAATTCCCTGGGAATTACAATGAGCAGTTCTTC.